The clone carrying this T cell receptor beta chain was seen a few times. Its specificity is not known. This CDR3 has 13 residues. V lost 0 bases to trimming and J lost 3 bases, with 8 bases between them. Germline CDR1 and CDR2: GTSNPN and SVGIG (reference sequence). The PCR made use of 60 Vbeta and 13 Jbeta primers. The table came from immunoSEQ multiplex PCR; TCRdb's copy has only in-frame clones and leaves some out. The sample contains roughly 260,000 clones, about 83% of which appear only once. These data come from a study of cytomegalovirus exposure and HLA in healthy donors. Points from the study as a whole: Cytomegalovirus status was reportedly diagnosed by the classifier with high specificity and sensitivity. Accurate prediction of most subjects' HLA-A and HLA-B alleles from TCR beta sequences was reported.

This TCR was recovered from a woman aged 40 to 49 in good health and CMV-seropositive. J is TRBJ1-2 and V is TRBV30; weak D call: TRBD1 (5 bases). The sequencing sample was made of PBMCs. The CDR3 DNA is TGTGCCTGGAGTGTAGGGGCCCACTATGGCTACACCTTC. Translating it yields CAWSVGAHYGYTF.